The 24 T cell receptor beta chains in this list originate from one sample, sequenced in a study of T cell responses to AZD1222 COVID-19 vaccine. The repertoire was sequenced with immunoSEQ multiplex PCR; TCRdb's copy has only in-frame clones and lacks some. The repertoire holds approximately 150,000 clones, with approximately 90% as singletons. The source material was peripheral blood, sampled 28 days after the second AZD1222 dose. Receptors were obtained from an adult who received the AZD1222 COVID-19 vaccine.

This chain uses TRBV7-9 with TRBJ2-1; D gene unclear. Germline V gene sequence: CDR1 SEHNR, CDR2 FQNEAQ (reference sequence). The CDR3 spans 15 residues. V was shortened by 6 bases and J by 0 bases, with 12 bases between the two germline ends. In DNA form, the CDR3 reads TGTGCCAGCAGGGAAGACGCGAGCTCCTACAATGAGCAGTTCTTC. It yields the protein CASREDASSYNEQFF.

The chain joins TRBV5-1 to TRBJ1-1; TRBD1 agrees at 8 bases. J was trimmed by 2 bases and V by 3 bases; bases with no gene match: 6. The CDR3 is 15 amino acids. Germline-derived CDR1 and CDR2 are SGHRS and YFSETQ. Here the CDR3 DNA reads TGCGCCAGCAGCTCTCAGGGGGCCGGCAACACTGAAGCTTTCTTT. Protein product: CASSSQGAGNTEAFF. The full variable domain, with the rest looked up from reference TRBV5-1 and TRBJ1-1, is KAGVTQTPRYLIKTRGQQVTLSCSPISGHRSVSWYQQTPGQGLQFLFEYFSETQRNKGNFPGRFSGRQFSNSRSEMNVSTLELGDSALYLCASSSQGAGNTEAFFGQGTRLTVV.

The chain's CDR3 is CASRKQGAYEKLFF. DNA of the CDR3: TGTGCCAGCAGAAAACAGGGGGCCTATGAAAAACTGTTTTTT. This chain links TRBV6-5 with TRBJ1-4; 9 nucleotides agree with TRBD1. The CDR3 sequence is 14 residues long. Germline assignment: CDR1 MNHEY and CDR2 SVGAGI. The V and J ends lost 6 bases and 6 bases, in that order; junction bases with no gene match: 5.

The chain is built from TRBV28 and TRBJ1-1, with TRBD1 matching over 9 bases. The CDR3 loop spans 14 amino acids. CDR1 MDHEN and CDR2 SYDVKM come from the germline V gene. V was pared by 5 bases and J by 11 bases, with 12 bases of the junction left unmatched. The CDR3 sequence: CASSLTGGAELAFF. The DNA for the CDR3 is TGTGCCAGCAGTCTAACAGGGGGCGCTGAACTGGCTTTCTTT.

The genes are TRBV10-1 and TRBJ2-7, with D unclear. The CDR3 is made up of 16 amino acids. Per germline, CDR1 WNHNN and CDR2 SYGVQD (reference sequence). V lost 0 bases and J lost 0, with 12 bases in between. The DNA of the CDR3 is TGCGCCAGCAGTGAGTCCCTAGTGCAAGCCTCCTACGAGCAGTACTTC. It codes for CASSESLVQASYEQYF.

The chain links TRBV11-1 to TRBJ2-2; D is possibly TRBD1 (6 bases). Trimming left V 5 bases short and J 6 bases short, with 13 bases between. CDR1 is SGHAT, CDR2 FQDESV, per germline (reference sequence). The CDR3 extends over 14 amino acids. The chain's CDR3 is CASSPGQIPGELFF. Written as DNA, the CDR3 is TGTGCCAGCAGCCCCGGACAGATTCCCGGGGAGCTGTTTTTT.

This CDR3 is CASSPGTGGYEQYF. The CDR3 DNA reads TGCGCCAGCTCTCCTGGGACAGGGGGGTACGAGCAGTACTTC. The chain joins TRBV4-1 to TRBJ2-7; 11 bases are a match to TRBD1. The V gene's germline CDR1 is MGHRA and CDR2 YSYEKL. The J segment lost 4 bases and the V segment lost 8 bases, leaving 7 bases of the junction unmatched. The CDR3 contains 14 residues.

This clone was seen a single time. The V and J genes are TRBV3-1 (or the pseudogene TRBV3-2) and TRBJ2-7; D gene uncertain. The CDR3 is 14 residues long. Trimming removed 1 base at V and 0 bases at J, with 7 bases between. The germline CDR1 and CDR2 sequences are LGHDT and YNNKEL (reference sequence). The CDR3 nucleotides read TGTGCCAGCAGCCAAGGCTCGAGCTCCTACGAGCAGTACTTC. Protein product: CASSQGSSSYEQYF.

The rearrangement joins TRBV7-8 to TRBJ1-5; D unclear. Trimming left V 4 bases short and J 9 bases short, with 13 bases between. Per germline, CDR1 SGHVS and CDR2 FQNEAQ. The CDR3 runs to 13 residues. The CDR3 spells CASSSRLDRPQHF. The CDR3 DNA is TGTGCCAGCAGCTCCCGGCTGGATCGGCCCCAGCATTTT.

V is TRBV5-1 and J is TRBJ1-2; tentatively, D is TRBD1 (5 bases). V was cut by 3 bases and J by 2 bases, with 23 bases left in between. Germline CDR1 is SGHRS and CDR2 is YFSETQ. The CDR3 extends over 18 amino acids. For the CDR3, the DNA is TGCGCCAGCAGCTCCCCGTCTGGGCCGGCCAGGGAAAACTATGGCTACACCTTC. Protein: CASSSPSGPARENYGYTF. Drawing the rest from reference TRBV5-1 and TRBJ1-2, the complete variable domain is KAGVTQTPRYLIKTRGQQVTLSCSPISGHRSVSWYQQTPGQGLQFLFEYFSETQRNKGNFPGRFSGRQFSNSRSEMNVSTLELGDSALYLCASSSPSGPARENYGYTFGSGTRLTVV.

This chain uses TRBV10-3 with TRBJ1-2; maybe TRBD1 (5 bases). V was cut by 3 bases and J by 4 bases, with 21 bases left in between. This CDR3 is built from 17 residues. The germline V gene has CDR1 ENHRY and CDR2 SYGVKD. For the CDR3, the DNA is TGTGCCATCAGTGAAAGGGCCGACGGGGGTAATGGCTATGGCTACACCTTC. It is translated as CAISERADGGNGYGYTF.

This clone was detected a few times. The V call is TRBV19, the J call TRBJ1-1; 9 positions agree with TRBD1. This CDR3 contains 17 residues. Per the germline V gene, CDR1 is LNHDA and CDR2 is SQIVND (reference sequence). The V segment lost 5 bases and the J segment 1 base; nucleotides outside the gene matches: 11. The CDR3 DNA sequence: TGTGCCAGTAGTTTAGGACAGGGGAGGTTGTGGAACACTGAAGCTTTCTTT. It is translated as CASSLGQGRLWNTEAFF.

V usage is TRBV7-3 and J usage is TRBJ1-2; D is uncertain. Per germline, CDR1 SGHTA and CDR2 FQGTGA. The CDR3 extends over 13 amino acids. V gave up 3 bases and J gave up 3 bases, with 8 bases separating them. The CDR3 region is CASSFRADYGYTF. CDR3 sequence (DNA): TGTGCCAGCAGCTTTAGAGCGGACTATGGCTACACCTTC.

This clone has a handful of counts. This sequence joins TRBV7-2 and TRBJ1-1; D uncertain. Trimming shortened V by 2 bases and J by 1 base, and 23 bases separated the two germline ends. The CDR3 totals 19 residues. Germline-derived CDR1 and CDR2 are SGHTA and FQGNSA. CDR3 DNA sequence: TGTGCCAGCAGCTTACTCGCAGGTGCGGTGGGAAGGGAGAACACTGAAGCTTTCTTT. Its protein is CASSLLAGAVGRENTEAFF. Variable domain in full (rest from reference TRBV7-2 and TRBJ1-1): GAGVSQSPSNKVTEKGKDVELRCDPISGHTALYWYRQSLGQGLEFLIYFQGNSAPDKSGLPSDRFSAERTGGSVSTLTIQRTQQEDSAVYLCASSLLAGAVGRENTEAFFGQGTRLTVV.

The gene calls are TRBV15 and TRBJ1-5; D gene uncertain. Per germline, CDR1 LNHNV and CDR2 YYDKDF (reference sequence). The CDR3 runs 14 residues. With 2 bases removed from V and 3 bases from J, the gap between germline ends came to 8 bases. CDR3: CATSRQADNQPQHF. CDR3 nucleotide sequence: TGTGCCACCAGCAGACAGGCCGACAATCAGCCCCAGCATTTT.

V is TRBV12-3 or TRBV12-4 and J is TRBJ2-1; D possibly corresponds to TRBD2 (6 bases). This CDR3 has 13 residues. Trimming stripped 6 bases from V and 6 bases from J, with 12 bases between. CDR3 sequence reads: CASSSGLSNEQFF. The CDR3 DNA follows: TGTGCCAGCAGCTCGGGACTTAGCAATGAGCAGTTCTTC.

The chain has TRBV7-9 and TRBJ2-7; 10 nucleotides match TRBD2. The V gene's germline CDR1 is SEHNR and CDR2 FQNEAQ (reference sequence). With V trimmed by 5 bases and J by 2 bases, 6 bases remained unmatched. This CDR3 region has 15 residues. The chain's CDR3 is CASSTLAGKTYEQYF. CDR3 bases: TGTGCCAGCAGCACACTAGCGGGAAAAACCTACGAGCAGTACTTC.

The count of this clone is one. The chain recombines TRBV7-9 with TRBJ1-2; the match to TRBD1 covers 10 bases. The CDR3 is 14 residues long. V was pared by 5 bases and J by 3 bases, with 3 bases of the junction left unmatched. Germline CDR1 reads SEHNR; CDR2 reads FQNEAQ (reference sequence). CDR3 loop: CASSQDRGHYGYTF. The CDR3 DNA reads TGTGCCAGCAGCCAAGACAGGGGGCACTATGGCTACACCTTC.

This chain joins TRBV9 and TRBJ2-3; 14 nucleotides align to TRBD2. CDR3 length equals 14 residues. V lost 3 bases and J lost 6; bases outside the gene matches: 0. Germline assignment: CDR1 SGDLS and CDR2 YYNGEE. The chain's CDR3 is CASSGTSGRDTQYF. The CDR3 DNA reads TGTGCCAGCAGCGGGACTAGCGGGAGGGATACGCAGTATTTT.

The chain couples TRBV6-4 to TRBJ2-7; D uncertain. V was clipped by 2 bases and J by 7 bases, with 18 bases between them. This CDR3 contains 15 residues. Germline V gene data show CDR1 as MRHNA and CDR2 as SNTAGT. The CDR3 is CASSDVARSSEEQYF. CDR3 coding DNA: TGTGCCAGCAGTGACGTGGCCCGGTCTTCGGAAGAGCAGTACTTC.

The chain uses TRBV7-8 and TRBJ2-1; 8 nucleotides align to TRBD2. Unmatched junction bases numbered 8, after V lost 2 bases and J lost 8 bases. Germline CDR1 and CDR2: SGHVS and FQNEAQ. The CDR3 has 15 residues. Written as DNA, the CDR3 is TGTGCCAGCAGCTTATGGTCCGGGGGGGGCTATGAGCAGTTCTTC. This encodes CASSLWSGGGYEQFF.

This clone was seen a single time. DNA for the CDR3: TGTGCCAGCAGCCCAAGGGGGGGAACGGGTACTGAAGCTTTCTTT. This translates into CASSPRGGTGTEAFF. The chain has TRBV28 and TRBJ1-1; TRBD1 is a possible D gene (6 bases). Trimming took 6 bases from V and 5 from J, leaving 19 bases between them. The CDR3 totals 15 residues. Per the germline V gene, CDR1 is MDHEN and CDR2 is SYDVKM.

The chain carries TRBV10-3 and TRBJ1-3; D is perhaps TRBD1 (6 bases). Germline V gene data show CDR1 as ENHRY and CDR2 as SYGVKD. The CDR3 runs 14 residues. The ends were cut back, 9 bases at V and 0 bases at J, with 12 bases in the middle. CDR3 in DNA: TGTGCCATTGCCGGGGGCAGCTCTGGAAACACCATATATTTT. It encodes CAIAGGSSGNTIYF.

The chain is built from TRBV21-1 and TRBJ1-4. TRBV21-1 has pseudogene status. The length of the CDR3 is 15 residues. DNA of the CDR3: TGTGCCAGCAGCAAAGGGGGACGGCCTAATGAAAAACTGTTTTTT. Its protein product is CASSKGGRPNEKLFF.